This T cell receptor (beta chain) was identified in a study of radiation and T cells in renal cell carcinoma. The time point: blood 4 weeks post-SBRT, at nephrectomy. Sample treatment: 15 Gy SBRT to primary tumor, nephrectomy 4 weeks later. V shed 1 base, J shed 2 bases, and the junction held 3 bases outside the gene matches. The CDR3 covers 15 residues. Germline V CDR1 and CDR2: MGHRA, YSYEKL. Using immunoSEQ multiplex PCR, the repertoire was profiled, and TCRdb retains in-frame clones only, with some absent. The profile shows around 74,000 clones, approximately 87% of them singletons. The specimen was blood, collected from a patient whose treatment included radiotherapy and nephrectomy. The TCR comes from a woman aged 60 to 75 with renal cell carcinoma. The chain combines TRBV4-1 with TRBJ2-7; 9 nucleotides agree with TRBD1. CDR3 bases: TGCGCCAGCAGCCAAGCCGGGACAGGGACCTACGAGCAGTACTTC. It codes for CASSQAGTGTYEQYF.